The 13 T cell receptor beta chains given below trace back to one sample, sequenced in a study of glioma-infiltrating T cells. TCR alpha and beta CDR3 regions were amplified from RNA using iRepertoire nested multiplex PCR. MiXCR, run by TCRdb on the multiplex PCR reads, gives a single entry per CDR3 protein. The sample lists some 40,000 distinct CDR3 sequences; about a fifth were seen once. The sample was glioma tissue, nonneoplastic brain tissue, or PBMCs (not recorded which). All receptors derive from a human donor with low-grade glioma or glioblastoma, undergoing nonglioma brain surgery, or in good health (not recorded which).

This clonotype showed up many times. The chain has TRBV6-1 and TRBJ2-1, with 7 nucleotides matching TRBD2. Trimming removed 6 bases from V and 8 bases from J; junction bases left unmatched: 13. The CDR3 is 15 amino acids. In germline, CDR1 is MNHNS, CDR2 SASEGT. CDR3 sequence reads: CASSLREVAGDEQFF. CDR3 in DNA: TGTGCCAGCAGCCTCCGGGAGGTCGCGGGAGATGAGCAGTTCTTC.

Comments on this clonotype: The CDR3 end shows no conserved phenylalanine or tryptophan, and so a read error is likely. V and J are TRBV20-1 and TRBJ2-3, with 7 bases that match TRBD2. Germline CDR1 DFQATT, CDR2 SNEGSKA (reference sequence). This CDR3 has 18 amino acids. V lost 1 base to trimming and J lost 2 bases; unmatched junction nucleotides: 15. The CDR3 bases are TGCAGTGCTAGAGGGTCGGGACTACCGGGAGGCCTCACAGATACGCAGTATCTT. This encodes CSARGSGLPGGLTDTQYL.

V gene TRBV20-1 combines with J gene TRBJ2-7; D gene unclear. Trimming shortened V by 3 bases and J by 2 bases, and 11 bases separated the two germline ends. Germline CDR1 reads DFQATT; CDR2 reads SNEGSKA (reference sequence). There are 13 residues in the CDR3. CDR3 residues: CSASPRATYEQYV. The DNA for the CDR3 is TGCAGTGCTAGTCCTAGGGCCACCTACGAGCAGTACGTC.

Worth noting for this clonotype: A much larger clone differs by one base, so this may be a read error. The V and J genes are TRBV4-1 and TRBJ1-4, with D perhaps matching TRBD1 (6 bases). The CDR3 is made up of 17 amino acids. Looked up from germline, CDR1 is MGHRA and CDR2 is YSYEKL. The CDR3 is CSSSQGRDTPGDEKLFF. DNA for the CDR3: TGCTCCAGCAGCCAAGGAAGGGACACCCCAGGAGATGAAAAACTGTTTTTT.

This clonotype was seen a handful of times. Being one base from a much bigger clone, this may be a read error. The conserved phenylalanine or tryptophan normally closing the CDR3 is absent here, so this likely arose from a read error. The chain couples TRBV20-1 to TRBJ2-1, with 7 bases aligning to TRBD2. V shed 0 bases, J shed 9 bases, and the junction held 20 bases outside the gene matches. Looked up from germline, CDR1 is DFQATT and CDR2 is SNEGSKA (reference sequence). There are 18 residues in the CDR3. This CDR3 reads CSAREWASGSITFGEQFL. As DNA, the CDR3 is TGCAGTGCTAGAGAATGGGCTAGCGGTAGCATCACGTTTGGTGAGCAGTTCCTC.

The chain combines TRBV11-2 with TRBJ2-7; D is undetermined. CDR3 size: 12 residues. CDR1 is SGHAT, CDR2 FQNNGV, per germline. V lost 1 base and J 3 bases, leaving 4 bases between the germline ends. CDR3: CASSLGLYEQYV. The CDR3 nucleotides are TGTGCCAGCAGCTTAGGCCTCTACGAGCAGTACGTC.

The chain joins TRBV29-1 to TRBJ2-1; TRBD2 aligns across 9 bases. CDR1 and CDR2 (germline): SQVTM, ANQGSEA. The CDR3 is 15 amino acids. V shed 3 bases and J 8 bases; nucleotides not matched to a gene: 11. The CDR3 is CSVDERGASTYEQFF. The CDR3 nucleotides are TGCAGCGTTGATGAGCGGGGGGCCTCGACCTATGAGCAGTTCTTC.

This clonotype was counted at least ten times. V usage is TRBV6-1 and J usage is TRBJ1-1; D is possibly TRBD1 (6 bases). CDR1 and CDR2 (germline): MNHNS, SASEGT. CDR3 size: 12 residues. The ends were cut back, 5 bases at V and 7 bases at J, with 11 bases in the middle. The CDR3 DNA reads as TGTGCCAGCAGTCGGGAACAGGGTGAAGCTTTCTTT. Amino acid sequence: CASSREQGEAFF.

This clonotype showed up just a few times. The chain links TRBV9 to TRBJ2-5, with 9 nucleotides matching TRBD2. Trimming took 2 bases from V and 5 from J; bases not matched to a gene: 7. Germline V gene lookup returns CDR1 SGDLS and CDR2 YYNGEE. The length of the CDR3 is 15 residues. The CDR3 is CASSVGGRAMETQYF. Here the CDR3 DNA reads TGTGCCAGCAGCGTGGGCGGGAGGGCCATGGAGACCCAGTACTTC.

With regard to this clonotype: A single base separates this from a much larger clone, so it may be a read error. The chain employs TRBV12-3 or TRBV12-4 and TRBJ1-2; TRBD1 matches 9 bases. Trimming at V came to 3 bases and at J to 5 bases, leaving 7 bases not matched to a gene. This CDR3 has 15 amino acids. This CDR3 is CASSFEQGAGYGYTF. Here the CDR3 DNA reads TGTGCCAGCAGTTTCGAACAGGGGGCGGGGTATGGCTACACCTTC.

At least ten counts were recorded for this clonotype. This chain uses TRBV6-1 with TRBJ2-1; possibly TRBD1 for D (6 bases). The CDR3 length is 15 residues. V gave up 5 bases and J gave up 0 bases, with 11 bases separating them. Germline V gene data show CDR1 as MNHNS and CDR2 as SASEGT. This CDR3 reads CASSWTDSSYNEQFF. The CDR3 DNA sequence: TGTGCCAGCAGTTGGACAGACAGCTCCTACAATGAGCAGTTCTTC.

This clonotype showed up many times. The rearrangement links TRBV10-3 to TRBJ2-1, with TRBD2 matching 11 bases. Germline values: CDR1 ENHRY, CDR2 SYGVKD. V dropped 11 bases and J dropped 5; count of bases not matched to a gene: 11. The CDR3 has 15 residues. The CDR3 region has the DNA TGTGCCTCCAAAGGTAGCGGGGGGGCCCACAATGAGCAGTTCTTC. Translation gives CASKGSGGAHNEQFF.

This clonotype has ten or more counts. The rearrangement uses TRBV7-2 and TRBJ1-5; no definite D call. Trimming took 5 bases from V and 0 from J, leaving 11 bases between them. Germline CDR1 reads SGHTA; CDR2 reads FQGNSA. The CDR3 sequence is 15 residues long. For the CDR3, the DNA is TGTGCCAGCAGCCGCATGGTTTATAGCAATCAGCCCCAGCATTTT. This encodes CASSRMVYSNQPQHF.